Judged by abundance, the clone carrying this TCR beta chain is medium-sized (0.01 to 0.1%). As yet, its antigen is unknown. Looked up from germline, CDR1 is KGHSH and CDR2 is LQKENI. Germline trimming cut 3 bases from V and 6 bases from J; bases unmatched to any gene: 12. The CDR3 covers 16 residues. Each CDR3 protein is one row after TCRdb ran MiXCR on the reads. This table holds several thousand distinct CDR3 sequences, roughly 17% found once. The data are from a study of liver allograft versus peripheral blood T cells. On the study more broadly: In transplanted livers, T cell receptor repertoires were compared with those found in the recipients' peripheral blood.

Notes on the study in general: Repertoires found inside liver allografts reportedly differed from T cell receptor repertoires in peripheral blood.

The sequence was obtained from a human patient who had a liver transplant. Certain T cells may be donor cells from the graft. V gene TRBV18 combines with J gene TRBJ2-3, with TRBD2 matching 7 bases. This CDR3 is CASSPDWTRGGDTQYF. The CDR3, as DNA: TGTGCCAGCTCACCTGACTGGACTAGAGGCGGGGATACGCAGTATTTT.